A selection of T cell receptor beta chains follows, all from one sample in a study of blood T cell repertoires in COVID-19. Generated by immunoSEQ multiplex PCR, the TCRdb table keeps only in-frame clones and is missing some. This sample carries about 82,000 clones, approximately 90% of them seen once, and the ten largest clones take more than 0.9%. The sample was PBMCs or T cells enriched from blood (not recorded which). Every receptor here comes from a woman between 45 and 65 years old with acute COVID-19. The CDR3 runs from the conserved cysteine through the conserved F or W. A D gene is named only where the DNA matches it firmly. Size is omitted from some rows. Given values are once, few, many or a class for expanded clones.

j_call | v_call | clone_size | d_call | cdr3_length | cdr3_aa | cdr3_nt
TRBJ2-3 | TRBV23-1 | . | TRBD1 | 16 | CASSSTDRVEADTQYF | TGCGCCAGCAGTTCTACTGACAGGGTAGAGGCAGATACGCAGTATTTT
TRBJ2-7 | TRBV19 | few | TRBD2 | 13 | CASRGGSLHEQYF | TGTGCCAGTAGGGGCGGGAGCTTACACGAGCAGTACTTC
TRBJ2-5 | TRBV25-1 | . | . | 15 | CASSEYGRAQETQYF | TGTGCCAGCAGTGAATATGGGCGGGCCCAAGAGACCCAGTACTTC
TRBJ2-1 | TRBV29-1 | . | TRBD2 | 15 | CSYSPPAGAYNEQFF | TGCAGCTACTCCCCCCCGGCGGGAGCTTACAATGAGCAGTTCTTC
TRBJ1-2 | TRBV6-1 | once | TRBD1 | 17 | CASSDTGGTDSSYGYTF | TGTGCCAGCAGTGACACAGGGGGGACCGATTCATCCTATGGCTACACCTTC
TRBJ1-1 | TRBV5-4 | . | . | 14 | CASRSSGGHTEAFF | TGTGCCAGCAGGTCCTCCGGGGGGCACACTGAAGCTTTCTTT
TRBJ1-2 | TRBV30 | . | . | 12 | CAWSSGDYGYTF | TGTGCCTGGAGTTCAGGGGACTATGGCTACACCTTC
TRBJ2-5 | TRBV6-4 | . | . | 13 | CASSPNRGETQYF | TGTGCCAGCAGCCCCAACAGAGGGGAGACCCAGTACTTC
TRBJ2-7 | TRBV21-1 | few | . | 16 | CASSTFTSGSYVEQYF | TGTGCCAGCAGCACCTTTACTAGCGGGAGTTATGTTGAGCAGTACTTC
TRBJ2-1 | TRBV4-3 | . | TRBD2 | 16 | CASSLGASGSFDEQFF | TGCGCCAGCAGCCTAGGGGCCAGCGGGAGTTTCGATGAGCAGTTCTTC
TRBJ2-7 | TRBV11-2 | . | TRBD2 | 16 | CATLLGLAGESYEQYF | TGTGCCACCTTACTCGGACTAGCGGGAGAGTCCTACGAGCAGTACTTC
TRBJ2-5 | TRBV5-4 | . | . | 12 | CASSLLPETQYF | TGTGCCAGCAGCTTGCTTCCGGAGACCCAGTACTTC
TRBJ1-2 | TRBV3-1/TRBV3-2 | . | TRBD1 | 16 | CASSQEGGTGARGYTF | TGTGCCAGCAGCCAAGAAGGCGGCACAGGGGCTAGGGGCTACACCTTC
TRBJ1-5 | TRBV7-9 | once | . | 15 | CASSLFEGRDQPQHF | TGTGCCAGCAGCTTATTCGAGGGAAGGGATCAGCCCCAGCATTTT
TRBJ1-1 | TRBV5-1 | . | TRBD1 | 17 | CASSLVVAGGLNTEAFF | TGCGCCAGCAGCTTGGTTGTCGCAGGGGGCCTGAACACTGAAGCTTTCTTT
TRBJ1-1 | TRBV20-1 | . | . | 11 | CSARGGTEAFF | TGCAGTGCTAGAGGAGGGACTGAAGCTTTCTTT
TRBJ1-6 | TRBV4-1 | . | . | 17 | CASSQALGQGRNSPLHF | TGCGCCAGCAGCCAAGCTCTGGGGCAGGGCCGGAATTCACCCCTCCACTTT
TRBJ2-7 | TRBV19 | . | TRBD2 | 14 | CASSNSGSSYEQYF | TGTGCCAGTAGTAACAGCGGGAGCTCCTACGAGCAGTACTTC